The following is a T cell receptor beta chain sequence with its context. This clone may be a read error of a much larger clone one base away. Lacking the conserved final phenylalanine or tryptophan, this CDR3 likely reflects a read error. Tregs were sorted as CD4+CD25+CD127-/low cells. Full-length variable regions came from constant-region reverse primers plus semi-nested Nested Universal Primer A PCR. TCRdb fed the 5' RACE reads into MiXCR, producing one record per CDR3 protein. The table lists roughly 30,000 distinct CDR3 sequences, 27% of them singletons. The germline V gene has CDR1 SGDLS and CDR2 YYNGEE. V shed 4 bases and J shed 8 bases, with 10 bases lying between them. The CDR3 runs to 12 residues.

The sequencing input was tumor-infiltrating Tregs sorted from the breast tumor. This chain connects TRBV9 to TRBJ2-1, with D unresolved. The sequence came from a female donor with breast cancer. The chain's CDR3 is CASSSPSHEQFL. CDR3 DNA: TGTGCCAGCAGCTCTCCCAGCCATGAGCAGTTCCTC.